The 14 T cell receptor beta chains listed next were all sequenced from one sample in a study of tumor-infiltrating lymphocytes in primary liver carcinoma. cDNA specific to TCR beta was made from around 530 ng of total RNA, with a constant-region primer employed for priming. ARM-PCR, slightly modified, supplied the TCR beta libraries through three nested multiplex PCR rounds. A C-beta reverse primer and TRBV1-TRBV30 forward primers served in each of the first two PCR rounds, at 10 cycles apiece. A single record per CDR3 protein comes from TCRdb applying MiXCR to the multiplex PCR reads. Of 120,000 or so distinct CDR3 sequences in the sample, about 59% are singletons; the top ten hold around 8.5%. The tissue used was unsorted bulk material of roughly 17-33 mg. RNA and DNA were co-extracted from it with the AllPrep DNA/RNA mini kit. Sequenced: liver tumor tissue from sampling region 1. Subset of the sample: tumor region T1, superior pole. These TCRs come from an older woman with primary liver carcinoma and hepatitis B virus infection.

Only a few counts were recorded for this clonotype. A much larger clone lies one base from this, so it may be a read error. The rearrangement links TRBV13 to TRBJ1-1, with D uncertain. This CDR3 contains 11 residues. Trimming stripped 8 bases from V and 6 bases from J, with 10 bases between. Germline CDR1 reads PRHDT; CDR2 reads FYEKMQ (reference sequence). The chain's CDR3 is CASRRMAEAFF. CDR3 DNA sequence: TGTGCCAGCCGACGGATGGCTGAAGCTTTCTTT.

Points on this clonotype: Given a much more abundant clone one base away, this may be a read error. This chain links TRBV10-1 with TRBJ1-5, with 9 bases identical to TRBD1. CDR1 is WNHNN, CDR2 SYGVQD, per germline (reference sequence). The CDR3 is 14 residues long. CDR3 bases: TGCACCAGCAGGGAAGACAGGGGGTCTCAGCCCCAGCATTTT. It translates to CTSREDRGSQPQHF.

In the case of this clonotype: Compared with germline, one end of the junction differs, possibly owing to a read error. V is TRBV11-2 and J is TRBJ2-4, with a possible D match to TRBD2 (6 bases). Germline V gene lookup returns CDR1 SGHAT and CDR2 FQNNGV. The CDR3 is 13 amino acids. CDR3 in amino acids: CVSTFNGRNIQYF. CDR3 DNA: TGTGTCAGCACCTTTAACGGGAGAAACATTCAGTACTTC.

Details on this clonotype: A read error may explain this, as a much larger clone is one base away. The chain has TRBV6-1 and TRBJ1-6; tentative D call: TRBD1 (6 bases). Per the germline V gene, CDR1 is MNHNS and CDR2 is SASEGT. Trimming cost V 11 bases and J 7 bases, with 12 bases left between them. The CDR3 runs to 12 residues. The CDR3 protein is CAGMTGNSPLHF. CDR3 coding DNA: TGTGCCGGCATGACAGGAAATTCACCCCTCCACTTT.

This clonotype occurred many times. The V and J genes are TRBV12-3 or TRBV12-4 and TRBJ2-1; the D is unclear. Trimming took off 7 bases at V and 7 bases at J, with 11 bases between the two ends. The CDR3 loop spans 12 amino acids. The CDR3 nucleotides read TGTGCCAGCAATTCCGATGGAAATGAGCAGTTCTTC. Translation: CASNSDGNEQFF.

The chain is built from TRBV11-2 and TRBJ2-3; weak D call: TRBD2 (5 bases). V was cut by 5 bases and J by 11 bases, with 26 bases left in between. The CDR3 is 16 residues long. Germline-derived CDR1 and CDR2 are SGHAT and FQNNGV. The CDR3 coding sequence is TGTGCCAGCAGCCGAGTGACTGGAACCTCGAGCGGTATGCAGTATTTT. Its protein product is CASSRVTGTSSGMQYF.

As for this clonotype: A much larger clone is a single base away; this may be a read error. The CDR3 bases are TGTGCCAGCAGCTTTGTAGGCGGGAAGGACAATGAGCAGTTCTTC. Amino acids: CASSFVGGKDNEQFF. This chain joins TRBV13 and TRBJ2-1; TRBD2 might be the D (6 bases). The germline V gene has CDR1 PRHDT and CDR2 FYEKMQ (reference sequence). The length of the CDR3 is 15 residues. V lost 3 bases and J lost 5, with 14 bases in between.

Points on this clonotype: One junction end does not reproduce the germline sequence, and a read error may be involved. The CDR3 bases are TGTGCCAGCAGCTCAGCAGGGCATCAACCCCAGCATTTT. As protein: CASSSAGHQPQHF. The chain recombines TRBV11-2 with TRBJ1-5; D may be TRBD1 (5 bases). The germline gives CDR1 SGHAT, CDR2 FQNNGV. This CDR3 has 13 amino acids.

This clonotype has more than one count but fewer than ten. The gene calls are TRBV11-2 and TRBJ2-3; no reliable D call. The CDR3 covers 14 residues. Germline V CDR1 and CDR2: SGHAT, FQNNGV. Trimming removed 8 bases at V and 6 bases at J, with 18 bases between. The CDR3 spells CASGLGTFGDTQYF. CDR3 nucleotide sequence: TGTGCCAGCGGTTTAGGCACGTTCGGGGATACGCAGTATTTT.

This chain joins TRBV30 and TRBJ1-5; D uncertain. This CDR3 has 14 residues. Germline V gene lookup returns CDR1 GTSNPN and CDR2 SVGIG (reference sequence). V was trimmed by 1 base and J by 4 bases, leaving 11 bases between them. The chain's CDR3 is CAWSGGVENQPQHF. The CDR3 DNA reads TGTGCCTGGAGTGGGGGAGTGGAAAATCAGCCCCAGCATTTT.

On this clonotype itself: A clone one base away is much larger, so this may be a read error. The chain couples TRBV12-3 or TRBV12-4 to TRBJ2-1; D remains unclear. CDR3 length: 11 residues. The CDR3 sequence: CGSSQNNEQFF. DNA for the CDR3: TGTGGCAGCAGTCAAAACAATGAGCAGTTCTTC.

Only a few counts were recorded for this clonotype. No conserved phenylalanine or tryptophan ends this CDR3, so it is likely a read error. Because the CDR3's place on the DNA is in doubt, the DNA is left out and the CDR3 is given as listed by TCRdb. This rearrangement joins TRBV6-5 to TRBJ2-3; no DNA check was done on the table's D call, TRBD2. 14 amino acids form the CDR3, both terminal residues included. The germline V gene has CDR1 MNHEY and CDR2 SVGAGI. This CDR3 is CASRTSGSRDTQCS.

Remarks on this clonotype: One end of the junction is discordant with germline, which a read error may explain. V gene TRBV29-1 combines with J gene TRBJ1-1; no definite D call. CDR3 length equals 10 residues. The V gene's germline CDR1 is SQVTM and CDR2 ANQGSEA. The CDR3 is CRVQNTEASF. CDR3 sequence (DNA): TGCAGAGTTCAGAACACTGAAGCTTCCTTT.

Concerning this clonotype: Relative to the germline gene, one junction end is altered; a read error may explain this. The V gene is TRBV29-1, the J gene TRBJ2-3; a possible D gene is TRBD2 (6 bases). Germline lookup yields CDR1 SQVTM and CDR2 ANQGSEA. The CDR3 spans 13 residues. The CDR3 is CSLDELAAVTQYF. For the CDR3, the DNA is TGCAGCCTTGACGAACTAGCAGCAGTTACGCAGTATTTT.